Listed here are 17 T cell receptor beta chains from one sample, sequenced in a study of blood T cell repertoires in COVID-19. The data were produced by immunoSEQ multiplex PCR, yet TCRdb's version contains in-frame clones alone and is incomplete. This table has 250,000 or so clones, about 85% appearing once. The specimen was peripheral blood. All receptors come from a woman aged 55 to 70 with active or convalescent COVID-19.

This rearrangement joins TRBV5-5 to TRBJ2-1; D might be TRBD2 (7 bases). CDR1 SGHKS and CDR2 YYEKEE come from the germline V gene (reference sequence). The CDR3 sequence is 13 residues long. Trimming took 7 bases from V and 3 from J, leaving 11 bases between them. CDR3 sequence reads: CASLGGGYNEQFF. The CDR3, as DNA: TGTGCCAGCCTGGGAGGGGGCTACAATGAGCAGTTCTTC.

This chain links TRBV6-1 with TRBJ1-1, with D possibly being TRBD1 (5 bases). The CDR3 runs to 16 residues. Trimming left V 4 bases short and J 5 bases short, with 20 bases between. CDR1 is MNHNS, CDR2 SASEGT, per germline. CDR3 region: CASSAPEHPGGTEAFF. For the CDR3, the DNA is TGTGCCAGCAGTGCCCCGGAACACCCTGGGGGGACTGAAGCTTTCTTT.

The J gene is TRBJ1-2, the V gene TRBV7-2, with D hard to call. The ends were cut back, 3 bases at V and 5 bases at J, with 16 bases in the middle. This CDR3 comprises 15 residues. Germline CDR1 SGHTA, CDR2 FQGNSA. CDR3 loop: CASSFRFVRRYGYTF. Written as DNA, the CDR3 is TGTGCCAGCAGCTTCAGATTCGTACGGAGATATGGCTACACCTTC.

The chain combines TRBV27 with TRBJ1-5; perhaps TRBD1 as D (5 bases). Germline V gene lookup returns CDR1 MNHEY and CDR2 SMNVEV (reference sequence). This CDR3 comprises 15 residues. Trimming cost V 5 bases and J 3 bases, with 14 bases left between them. The CDR3 protein is CASSRTSPPNQPQHF. In DNA form, the CDR3 reads TGTGCCAGCAGTCGGACATCCCCTCCCAATCAGCCCCAGCATTTT.

V and J are TRBV7-2 and TRBJ2-7; TRBD2 matches at 12 bases. The V and J ends lost 2 bases and 4 bases, in that order; junction bases with no gene match: 12. Germline V lookup: CDR1 SGHTA, CDR2 FQGNSA. The CDR3 spans 18 residues. The CDR3 spells CASSLLFRTSGNRYEQYF. The CDR3 bases are TGTGCCAGCAGCTTACTATTCCGGACTAGCGGGAACAGGTACGAGCAGTACTTC.

This chain joins TRBV29-1 and TRBJ2-1, with TRBD2 identical over 14 bases. The trim removed 8 bases at V and 9 bases at J, leaving 9 bases unmatched. Per germline, CDR1 SQVTM and CDR2 ANQGSEA. The CDR3 contains 14 residues. CDR3 region: CSSTGTSGSIEQFF. CDR3 coding DNA: TGCAGCTCCACCGGGACTAGCGGGAGTATTGAGCAGTTCTTC.

The rearrangement links TRBV7-2 to TRBJ1-2; D gene uncertain. Germline V CDR1 and CDR2: SGHTA, FQGNSA. V lost 2 bases and J lost 4, with 14 bases in between. This CDR3 has 15 amino acids. The CDR3 reads CASSLPQDRGYGYTF. The CDR3 nucleotides are TGTGCCAGCAGCTTACCCCAAGATAGAGGCTATGGCTACACCTTC. The whole variable domain, remainder taken from reference TRBV7-2 and TRBJ1-2, is GAGVSQSPSNKVTEKGKDVELRCDPISGHTALYWYRQSLGQGLEFLIYFQGNSAPDKSGLPSDRFSAERTGGSVSTLTIQRTQQEDSAVYLCASSLPQDRGYGYTFGSGTRLTVV.

A remark on this clone: Other DNA sequences in this sample translate to the same CDR3. The V and J genes are TRBV7-2 and TRBJ1-1; D unresolved. Germline V lookup: CDR1 SGHTA, CDR2 FQGNSA. This CDR3 comprises 14 residues. V lost 2 bases, J lost 1 base, and 8 bases lay in between. For the CDR3, the DNA is TGTGCCAGCAGCTTATCAGGAGGGAACACTGAAGCTTTCTTT. Amino acid sequence: CASSLSGGNTEAFF.

This clone was detected a few times. The chain recombines TRBV2 with TRBJ1-4; the D gene is possibly TRBD1 (5 bases). V was shortened by 5 bases and J by 8 bases, with 15 bases between the two germline ends. The CDR3 extends over 14 amino acids. Per the germline V gene, CDR1 is SNHLY and CDR2 is FYNNEI. The CDR3 DNA is TGTGCCAGCAGTCTCCGCAGGGTTGGGGAAAAACTGTTTTTT. It yields the protein CASSLRRVGEKLFF.

The chain couples TRBV6-6 to TRBJ2-7, with 7 bases lining up with TRBD2. V lost 2 bases and J lost 0; bases outside the gene matches: 7. CDR1 and CDR2 from the germline V gene are MNHNY and SVGAGI (reference sequence). The CDR3 consists of 16 residues. Here the CDR3 reads CASSYDTGGDSYEQYV. The CDR3 nucleotides are TGTGCCAGCAGTTACGATACGGGGGGTGACTCCTACGAGCAGTACGTC.

The chain combines TRBV6-6 with TRBJ2-7; 11 nucleotides line up with TRBD2. CDR1 MNHNY and CDR2 SVGAGI come from the germline V gene (reference sequence). The CDR3 is made up of 16 amino acids. The V segment lost 6 bases and the J segment 7 bases; nucleotides outside the gene matches: 14. Here the CDR3 DNA reads TGTGCCAGCAGCCGATCTATAGCGGGAGGGGGCGGAGAGCAGTACTTC. This encodes CASSRSIAGGGGEQYF.

The genes are TRBV3-1 (or the pseudogene TRBV3-2) and TRBJ2-4, with D possibly matching TRBD1 (5 bases). V lost 3 bases, J lost 7 bases, and 10 bases lay in between. The CDR3 covers 13 residues. Germline V gene lookup returns CDR1 LGHDT and CDR2 YNNKEL (reference sequence). CDR3 loop: CASSQGNRNIQYF. The DNA of the CDR3 is TGTGCCAGCAGCCAGGGGAACAGGAACATTCAGTACTTC.

This clone has more than one count but fewer than ten. V and J are TRBV28 and TRBJ2-7; the D is unclear. Trimming pared 5 bases from V and 0 bases from J, leaving 14 bases between. The CDR3 covers 15 residues. CDR1 and CDR2 from the germline V gene are MDHEN and SYDVKM. DNA of the CDR3: TGTGCCAGCAGTCGCCTAGGCGCCGGCTCCTACGAGCAGTACGTC. Translated, it gives CASSRLGAGSYEQYV.

V is TRBV30 and J is TRBJ1-1; D gene ambiguous. The CDR3 sequence is 13 residues long. From germline, CDR1 is GTSNPN and CDR2 SVGIG (reference sequence). Trimming cost V 5 bases and J 4 bases, with 14 bases left between them. In nucleotides, the CDR3 is TGTGCCTGGGAAGACACCGGTTTCACTGAAGCTTTCTTT. Translated: CAWEDTGFTEAFF.

This chain links TRBV6-2 or TRBV6-3 with TRBJ2-5, with D tentatively TRBD2 (5 bases). Germline V gives CDR1 MNHEY, CDR2 SVGEGT. The V and J ends lost 3 bases and 2 bases respectively, with 7 bases between them. This CDR3 comprises 13 residues. Here the CDR3 DNA reads TGTGCCAGCAGTTATGACTATCAAGAGACCCAGTACTTC. Translation gives CASSYDYQETQYF.

V gene TRBV21-1 combines with J gene TRBJ2-7; no DNA check was done on the table's D call, TRBD2. TRBV21-1 is deemed a pseudogene. The CDR3 is made up of 12 amino acids. The CDR3 protein is CASTLTSYEQYF. In DNA form, the CDR3 reads TGTGCCAGCACCCTGACTAGCTACGAGCAGTACTTC.

The chain joins TRBV7-3 to TRBJ2-2; 9 nucleotides line up with TRBD1. The CDR3 extends over 15 amino acids. The V gene's germline CDR1 is SGHTA and CDR2 FQGTGA. The V gene end was trimmed by 5 bases and the J gene end by 5 bases; junction bases not matched to a gene: 6. The CDR3 loop reads CASSARDRETGELFF. The CDR3, as DNA: TGTGCCAGCAGCGCCCGGGACAGGGAAACCGGGGAGCTGTTTTTT.